These T cell receptor beta chains were read from a single sample in a study of regulatory dendritic cells for organ transplantation. Repertoires were generated with immunoSEQ multiplex PCR, while TCRdb's copy carries only in-frame clones and drops some. The table includes roughly 12,000 clones, about nine tenths detected once. These receptors have no identified antigens. The material sequenced was naive CD8+ T cells from blood cultured with dendritic cells. These receptors all stem from a human donor in good health. The CDR3 runs from the conserved cysteine through the conserved F or W. Each record gives: D gene, J gene, clone size, V gene, CDR3 protein, CDR3 DNA. D genes are given only for firm matches. Only part of the rows carry a size: once, few, many, or a class if the clone is expanded.

>.|TRBJ2-7|.|TRBV27
CASSLSGVAYEQYF
TGTGCCAGCAGTTTATCGGGGGTGGCCTACGAGCAGTACTTC
>.|TRBJ2-5|.|TRBV13
CASSRAGTDSEQYF
TGTGCCAGCAGCCGGGCCGGGACTGACTCGGAGCAGTACTTC
>.|TRBJ2-7|.|TRBV7-8
CASSLALKTSYEQYF
TGTGCCAGCAGCTTAGCATTGAAGACCTCCTACGAGCAGTACTTC
>.|TRBJ2-7|.|TRBV18
CASSLDRVSYEQYF
TGTGCCAGCTCACTTGATAGGGTGTCCTACGAGCAGTACTTC
>.|TRBJ1-2|.|TRBV6-5
CASSYGAPGAYGYTF
TGTGCCAGCAGTTACGGGGCTCCAGGGGCCTATGGCTACACCTTC
>.|TRBJ2-2|once|TRBV7-6
CASAYGRQNTGELFF
TGTGCCAGCGCTTATGGGCGACAGAACACCGGGGAGCTGTTTTTT
>.|TRBJ2-1|.|TRBV10-2
CASRATQASSYNEQFF
TGCGCCAGCAGAGCGACACAAGCAAGCTCCTACAATGAGCAGTTCTTC
>.|TRBJ1-5|.|TRBV7-8
CASSLWGPIKQPQHF
TGTGCCAGCAGCTTATGGGGGCCAATCAAGCAGCCCCAGCATTTT
>.|TRBJ1-1|.|TRBV7-8
CASSLERGTNTEAFF
TGTGCCAGCAGCTTAGAACGGGGGACGAACACTGAAGCTTTCTTT
>.|TRBJ1-5|.|TRBV6-5
CASSYSLAGPQHF
TGTGCCAGCAGTTACTCGTTAGCGGGGCCCCAGCATTTT
>.|TRBJ2-7|.|TRBV19
CASRGQTYEQYF
TGTGCCAGTAGGGGGCAAACCTACGAGCAGTACTTC
>TRBD1|TRBJ1-2|once|TRBV27
CASSRGTGYGYTF
TGTGCCAGCAGTCGAGGGACAGGCTATGGCTACACCTTC
>TRBD2|TRBJ2-5|.|TRBV10-3
CAISESKVRGGYQETQYF
TGTGCCATCAGTGAGTCGAAAGTCCGGGGGGGGTACCAAGAGACCCAGTACTTC
>TRBD1|TRBJ2-5|.|TRBV15
CATADRGLETQYF
TGTGCCACGGCGGACAGGGGGCTAGAGACCCAGTACTTC
>.|TRBJ1-1|.|TRBV5-6
CASSLASGRRTEAFF
TGTGCCAGCAGCTTGGCCTCAGGGAGACGAACTGAAGCTTTCTTT
>.|TRBJ2-2|.|TRBV27
CASSFLTGELFF
TGTGCCAGCAGTTTCCTTACCGGGGAGCTGTTTTTT
>TRBD2|TRBJ2-1|.|TRBV7-6
CASSLELAGISSYNEQFF
TGTGCCAGCAGCTTAGAACTAGCGGGGATTAGCTCCTACAATGAGCAGTTCTTC
>.|TRBJ2-7|.|TRBV9
CASSVAGGSVGEQYF
TGTGCCAGCAGCGTAGCCGGGGGCAGTGTGGGCGAGCAGTACTTC
>.|TRBJ1-1|few|TRBV4-1
CASSQDLFLRRTEAFF
TGCGCCAGCAGCCAAGATCTCTTCCTTCGACGGACTGAAGCTTTCTTT
>TRBD1|TRBJ1-2|.|TRBV28
CASSFVRGTVHGGYTF
TGTGCCAGCAGTTTTGTCAGGGGGACGGTTCATGGTGGCTACACCTTC
>.|TRBJ2-1|once|TRBV7-2
CASSLRTGGVYNEQFF
TGTGCCAGCAGCTTACGTACTGGCGGAGTCTACAATGAGCAGTTCTTC
>.|TRBJ2-3|.|TRBV27
CASSLGSTDTQYF
TGTGCCAGCAGTTTGGGCAGCACAGATACGCAGTATTTT
>TRBD1|TRBJ1-4|.|TRBV7-9
CASSRGTGDEKLFF
TGTGCCAGCAGCCGAGGGACAGGAGATGAAAAACTGTTTTTT